This T cell receptor beta chain was sequenced during a study of T cell changes during pregnancy in multiple sclerosis. The CDR3 is 15 residues long. Per germline, CDR1 SGDLS and CDR2 YYNGEE. The V gene lost 0 bases and the J gene lost 8 bases, with 14 bases spanning the gap. The table came from immunoSEQ multiplex PCR; TCRdb's copy has only in-frame clones and leaves some out. The sample has around 15,000 clones; almost 85% are singletons. The origin of this receptor is a female donor in good health, enrolled as a control in a pregnancy study. J is TRBJ1-4 and V is TRBV9, with D perhaps matching TRBD1 (5 bases). The sequenced sample was CD8+ T cells from peripheral blood mononuclear cells, obtained in the third trimester of pregnancy. CDR3 coding DNA: TGTGCCAGCAGCGTAGGATGGGACGCGGGAGAAAAACTGTTTTTT. Its translation is CASSVGWDAGEKLFF.